This TCR beta chain was captured in a study of vaccination effects on CD4 cells after COVID-19. Study outcomes and limitations: Marked clonal contraction of infection- and vaccine-induced clones was seen late after vaccination.

Antigen-specific CD4+ T cells were first expanded with viral peptide pools by the ViraFEST assay and only then sequenced. Isolation of CD4+ T cells took place after less than 12 days of culture. Vaccinated recipients, who were negative for nucleocapsid antibodies, had no history of SARS-CoV-2 infection. As to this clone: As yet, its antigen is unknown.

The V gene's germline CDR1 is SNHLY and CDR2 FYNNEI. This CDR3 contains 16 residues. The J segment lost 6 bases and the V segment lost 6 bases, leaving 11 bases of the junction unmatched. Only in-frame clones appear in the TCRdb table, and some are missing; sequencing was by immunoSEQ multiplex PCR. The sample records about 73,000 clones, approximately 72% being singletons. The rearrangement joins TRBV2 to TRBJ1-5, with TRBD1 identical over 10 bases. This receptor was obtained from a human donor who received a COVID-19 vaccine. This specimen consisted of CD4+ T cells from PBMCs cultured with HCoV-NL63 spike peptides, obtained before COVID-19 vaccination. The CDR3 is CASRRQGASTSQPQHF. Written as DNA, the CDR3 is TGTGCCAGCAGGAGACAGGGGGCCTCAACCAGTCAGCCCCAGCATTTT.